The clone carrying this T cell receptor beta chain was found a few times. CDR3 length: 14 amino acids. V lost 5 bases, J lost 2 bases, and 13 bases lay in between. Per germline, CDR1 MGHRA and CDR2 YSYEKL. These data are taken from a study of T-cell memory formation after mild COVID-19. MiXCR, run by TCRdb on the 5' RACE reads, gives a single entry per CDR3 protein. The repertoire includes about 270,000 distinct CDR3 sequences, 15% to 20% of them detected once, and more than 20% sits in the top ten. This chain uses TRBV4-1 with TRBJ2-7; possibly TRBD1 for D (6 bases). Input material: PBMCs or a T cell subset sorted from them (not recorded which). This receptor was identified in a man aged 18 to 35 who had mild COVID-19 (a few samples of this study predate the infection). Cell type and time point are not known. CDR3 sequence: CASSNQGTPYEQYF. The CDR3 DNA sequence: TGCGCCAGCAGCAACCAGGGGACCCCCTACGAGCAGTACTTC.